What follows are 10 T cell receptor beta chains derived from one specimen sequenced in a study of OX40 agonist ivuxolimab in advanced cancers. This table comes from immunoSEQ multiplex PCR, and its TCRdb copy is limited to in-frame clones, with some not included. The table has 65,000 to 85,000 clones, approximately 87% seen once. This sample comprised CD4+ or CD8+ T cells sorted from blood, obtained in a trial of the OX40 agonist ivuxolimab. Every receptor here comes from an adult with an advanced solid tumor such as melanoma, head and neck, liver or kidney cancer.

This chain uses TRBV7-6 with TRBJ2-1; D ambiguous. The CDR3 sequence is 14 residues long. Trimming pared 2 bases from V and 0 bases from J, leaving 5 bases between. CDR1 is SGHVS and CDR2 is FNYEAQ in the germline V gene. The CDR3 nucleotides are TGTGCCAGCAGCTTATCTGGCTCCTACAATGAGCAGTTCTTC. Translating gives CASSLSGSYNEQFF.

The CDR3 is CASSLSGTGRPTQETQYF. The CDR3 DNA is TGTGCCAGCTCATTATCCGGGACTGGGAGACCCACCCAAGAGACCCAGTACTTC. This chain links TRBV18 with TRBJ2-5; perhaps TRBD2 as D (6 bases). The CDR3 sequence is 18 residues long. Germline CDR1 is KGHSH and CDR2 is LQKENI. V gave up 5 bases and J gave up 1 base, with 23 bases separating them. Full variable domain (rest looked up from reference TRBV18 and TRBJ2-5): NAGVMQNPRHLVRRRGQEARLRCSPMKGHSHVYWYRQLPEEGLKFMVYLQKENIIDESGMPKERFSAEFPKEGPSILRIQQVVRGDSAAYFCASSLSGTGRPTQETQYFGPGTRLLVL.

The V and J genes are TRBV15 and TRBJ2-3, with unresolved D. V was clipped by 5 bases and J by 6 bases, with 18 bases between them. Germline V lookup: CDR1 LNHNV, CDR2 YYDKDF (reference sequence). The CDR3 length is 15 residues. CDR3 amino acids: CATSSDLRRTDTQYF. The CDR3 DNA reads TGTGCCACCAGCTCCGATTTGAGGAGAACGGATACGCAGTATTTT.

This sequence joins TRBV5-5 and TRBJ1-2; D ambiguous. Germline CDR1 SGHKS, CDR2 YYEKEE (reference sequence). The CDR3 totals 15 residues. V lost 0 bases and J lost 4, with 13 bases in between. The CDR3 spells CASSLDRASSYGYTF. DNA for the CDR3: TGTGCCAGCAGCTTGGATCGGGCTTCCAGCTATGGCTACACCTTC.

The J gene is TRBJ2-4, the V gene TRBV10-2; the D gene is possibly TRBD2 (5 bases). The CDR3 extends over 16 amino acids. V dropped 0 bases and J dropped 3 bases, with 12 bases sitting between them. CDR1 and CDR2 (germline): WSHSY, SAAADI. CDR3 nucleotides: TGCGCCAGCAGTGAGTCAGGGAGCGTAGGCAAAAACATTCAGTACTTC. It yields the protein CASSESGSVGKNIQYF.

The chain carries TRBV7-2 and TRBJ1-2; tentative D call: TRBD1 (5 bases). The V end was cut by 3 bases, the J end by 2 bases, with 10 bases between. This CDR3 has 14 amino acids. Per germline, CDR1 SGHTA and CDR2 FQGNSA. CDR3 amino acids: CASSFLGQNYGYTF. The CDR3 nucleotides are TGTGCCAGCAGCTTTTTAGGACAAAACTATGGCTACACCTTC.

V is TRBV29-1 and J is TRBJ1-3, with D perhaps matching TRBD1 (5 bases). The germline V gene encodes CDR1 SQVTM and CDR2 ANQGSEA. Trimming took 1 base from V and 2 from J, leaving 6 bases between them. This CDR3 spans 13 amino acids. CDR3 bases: TGCAGCGTTGAAGGGGGGGCTGGAAACACCATATATTTT. Translated: CSVEGGAGNTIYF.

The chain employs TRBV11-2 and TRBJ1-6; possibly TRBD1 for D (5 bases). Germline V gene lookup returns CDR1 SGHAT and CDR2 FQNNGV. Trimming took off 5 bases at V and 10 bases at J, with 18 bases between the two ends. The CDR3 contains 15 residues. The CDR3 sequence: CASSPGVGVGSPLHF. CDR3 DNA sequence: TGTGCCAGCAGCCCGGGGGTAGGGGTGGGCTCACCCCTCCACTTT.

J is TRBJ2-7 and V is TRBV4-1; D is undetermined. The CDR3 runs to 14 residues. CDR1 is MGHRA and CDR2 is YSYEKL in the germline V gene. V was cut by 1 base and J by 1 base, with 8 bases left in between. CDR3 coding DNA: TGCGCCAGCAGCCAAGGAACAGATTCCTACGAGCAGTACTTC. Translated, it gives CASSQGTDSYEQYF.

The chain employs TRBV30 and TRBJ2-7, with 9 bases fitting TRBD2. This CDR3 is 12 amino acids long. The germline gives CDR1 GTSNPN, CDR2 SVGIG (reference sequence). Trimming cost V 0 bases and J 6 bases; bases outside gene matches: 0. Written as DNA, the CDR3 is TGTGCCTGGAGTGTAGCGGGGGGCGAGCAGTACTTC. Protein sequence: CAWSVAGGEQYF. Using reference TRBV30 and TRBJ2-7 for the parts outside the CDR3, the full variable domain is SQTIHQWPATLVQPVGSPLSLECTVEGTSNPNLYWYRQAAGRGLQLLFYSVGIGQISSEVPQNLSASRPQDRQFILSSKKLLLSDSGFYLCAWSVAGGEQYFGPGTRLTVT.